These 18 T cell receptor beta chains share one sample of origin, sequenced in a study of T cell changes during pregnancy in multiple sclerosis. Libraries were prepared by immunoSEQ multiplex PCR; TCRdb keeps only in-frame clonotypes and omits some of them. The sample lists tens of thousands of clones; 90% to 95% were seen once. This sample comprised peripheral blood, obtained in the first trimester of pregnancy. These receptors were obtained from a female donor with multiple sclerosis, enrolled in a pregnancy study.

The chain is built from TRBV7-8 and TRBJ2-3; 8 bases line up with TRBD2. The CDR3 extends over 15 amino acids. Per germline, CDR1 SGHVS and CDR2 FQNEAQ. Unmatched junction bases numbered 6, after V lost 1 base and J lost 6 bases. As DNA, the CDR3 is TGTGCCAGCAGCTTAGAAGCGGGGGATATCGATACGCAGTATTTT. Residues: CASSLEAGDIDTQYF.

This rearrangement joins TRBV7-8 to TRBJ2-7; D might be TRBD1 (5 bases). The CDR3 runs to 14 residues. V lost 1 base and J lost 5, with 12 bases in between. Germline CDR1 reads SGHVS; CDR2 reads FQNEAQ. The CDR3 DNA sequence: TGTGCCAGCAGCTTAGGTCAGGGTCTCCACGAGCAGTACTTC. The encoded protein is CASSLGQGLHEQYF.

This clone was seen only once. The rearrangement links TRBV7-6 to TRBJ1-2; 11 bases line up with TRBD1. The CDR3 covers 18 residues. V was clipped by 5 bases and J by 1 base; unmatched bases: 12. Per the germline V gene, CDR1 is SGHVS and CDR2 is FNYEAQ. The CDR3 DNA follows: TGTGCCAGCAGCCTACTCAGGACAGGGGGCCTTCTTAACTATGGCTACACCTTC. This gives the protein CASSLLRTGGLLNYGYTF.

This chain connects TRBV6-5 to TRBJ1-5; D gene uncertain. V dropped 4 bases and J dropped 5 bases, with 15 bases sitting between them. Germline loops: CDR1 MNHEY, CDR2 SVGAGI. This CDR3 has 15 residues. In DNA, the CDR3 is TGTGCCAGCAGTTCCCAGGACGGGCGGGATCAGCCCCAGCATTTT. Translated: CASSSQDGRDQPQHF.

This chain connects TRBV9 to TRBJ2-2; D is unresolved. The germline V gene has CDR1 SGDLS and CDR2 YYNGEE. The CDR3 is 13 amino acids. V lost 5 bases and J lost 2, with 7 bases in between. The CDR3 nucleotides read TGTGCCAGCAGTCGCCTAAACACCGGGGAGCTGTTTTTT. This sequence encodes CASSRLNTGELFF.

The V and J genes are TRBV10-3 and TRBJ2-2; a possible D gene is TRBD2 (5 bases). Germline CDR1 and CDR2: ENHRY and SYGVKD. V was pared by 8 bases and J by 1 base, with 11 bases between. This CDR3 region has 14 residues. The CDR3 DNA is TGTGCCATCGGAGGCGGCGAGAACACCGGGGAGCTGTTTTTT. Translated: CAIGGGENTGELFF.

The chain has TRBV29-1 and TRBJ2-2; 7 bases fit TRBD2. This CDR3 is built from 13 residues. CDR1 SQVTM and CDR2 ANQGSEA come from the germline V gene. V shed 5 bases and J 3 bases; nucleotides not matched to a gene: 3. The CDR3 coding sequence is TGCAGCGTTACTAGCGCGGACACCGGGGAGCTGTTTTTT. Its translation: CSVTSADTGELFF.

This chain uses TRBV7-9 with TRBJ1-2; 8 bases align to TRBD1. The CDR3 is 14 amino acids. Germline V lookup: CDR1 SEHNR, CDR2 FQNEAQ (reference sequence). V was clipped by 5 bases and J by 8 bases; unmatched bases: 10. CDR3 bases: TGTGCCAGCAGCCCCGGGACAGGCCTTTGGGGCTACACCTTC. This encodes CASSPGTGLWGYTF.

V is TRBV11-2 and J is TRBJ2-3, with 7 bases identical to TRBD2. This CDR3 contains 14 residues. The ends lost 8 bases at V and 6 bases at J; junction bases unmatched: 11. The germline CDR1 and CDR2 sequences are SGHAT and FQNNGV. The CDR3 DNA sequence: TGTGCCAGCGGCACCGGGGGAGCGGGGGATACGCAGTATTTT. It yields the protein CASGTGGAGDTQYF.

The chain links TRBV27 to TRBJ1-5, with D possibly matching TRBD1 (6 bases). The CDR3 contains 14 residues. Trimming removed 6 bases at V and 3 bases at J, with 12 bases between. Germline assignment: CDR1 MNHEY and CDR2 SMNVEV (reference sequence). DNA of the CDR3: TGTGCCAGCAGCCTACAGGGCTCCAATCAGCCCCAGCATTTT. As protein: CASSLQGSNQPQHF.

V gene TRBV7-2 combines with J gene TRBJ1-4, with 9 bases that match TRBD1. The CDR3 runs to 15 residues. Germline CDR1 is SGHTA and CDR2 is FQGNSA. J lost 11 bases, V lost 4 bases, and 11 bases had no gene match. The CDR3 is CASSSTDRGVGKLFF. The DNA for the CDR3 is TGTGCCAGCAGCTCCACCGACAGGGGGGTTGGGAAACTGTTTTTT.

This chain uses TRBV6-5 with TRBJ1-1; a weak D match, TRBD1 (6 bases). Deletions cut 2 bases from V and 1 base from J, with 8 bases between. Germline CDR1 reads MNHEY; CDR2 reads SVGAGI. The CDR3 covers 14 residues. CDR3 loop: CASSYRGKNTEAFF. The CDR3, as DNA: TGTGCCAGCAGTTACAGGGGGAAGAACACTGAAGCTTTCTTT.

This sequence joins TRBV30 and TRBJ2-7; 9 bases line up with TRBD1. Germline CDR1 GTSNPN, CDR2 SVGIG (reference sequence). V was pared by 0 bases and J by 2 bases, with 8 bases of the junction left unmatched. This CDR3 is 16 amino acids long. The CDR3 sequence is CAWSVPGTGYPYEQYF. The CDR3 DNA reads as TGTGCCTGGAGTGTCCCCGGGACAGGGTACCCCTACGAGCAGTACTTC. The whole variable domain, remainder taken from reference TRBV30 and TRBJ2-7, is SQTIHQWPATLVQPVGSPLSLECTVEGTSNPNLYWYRQAAGRGLQLLFYSVGIGQISSEVPQNLSASRPQDRQFILSSKKLLLSDSGFYLCAWSVPGTGYPYEQYFGPGTRLTVT.

The V and J genes are TRBV5-1 and TRBJ2-1; D possibly corresponds to TRBD2 (6 bases). V dropped 0 bases and J dropped 0 bases, with 13 bases sitting between them. From germline, CDR1 is SGHRS and CDR2 YFSETQ. The CDR3 has 17 residues. The CDR3 DNA follows: TGCGCCAGCAGCTTGGTGGGGGGTAGGGTCTCCTACAATGAGCAGTTCTTC. It translates to CASSLVGGRVSYNEQFF.

The chain links TRBV5-1 to TRBJ1-1, with 7 bases that match TRBD1. Germline CDR1 reads SGHRS; CDR2 reads YFSETQ. The CDR3 length is 15 residues. V lost 1 base to trimming and J lost 4 bases; unmatched junction nucleotides: 7. CDR3 bases: TGCGCCAGCAGCTTGTACTACAGGGGCCGCACTGAAGCTTTCTTT. It yields the protein CASSLYYRGRTEAFF.

This clone was recorded once. The J gene is TRBJ1-3, the V gene TRBV4-2; a possible D gene is TRBD1 (5 bases). V dropped 4 bases and J dropped 4 bases, with 14 bases sitting between them. Germline CDR1 and CDR2: LGHNA and YNFKEQ. The length of the CDR3 is 15 residues. Here the CDR3 reads CASSRVGEGGNTIYF. The DNA of the CDR3 is TGTGCCAGCAGCCGAGTAGGGGAGGGGGGAAACACCATATATTTT.

The rearrangement joins TRBV6-4 to TRBJ2-2; TRBD2 aligns across 13 bases. From germline, CDR1 is MRHNA and CDR2 SNTAGT. Unmatched junction bases numbered 4, after V lost 2 bases and J lost 7 bases. The CDR3 sequence is 16 residues long. The CDR3 DNA reads TGTGCCAGCAGTGACGGACTAGCGGGGGAGAGCGGGGAGCTGTTTTTT. It translates to CASSDGLAGESGELFF.

V is TRBV7-9 and J is TRBJ2-5; D is unclear. The germline CDR1 and CDR2 sequences are SEHNR and FQNEAQ (reference sequence). With 2 bases removed from V and 3 bases from J, the gap between germline ends came to 10 bases. This CDR3 has 14 amino acids. CDR3: CASSLLAGKETQYF. The CDR3 DNA is TGTGCCAGCAGCTTATTAGCCGGTAAAGAGACCCAGTACTTC.